Listed below are T cell receptor beta chains from one sample, sequenced in a study of T cell clones after liver transplantation. Here immunoSEQ multiplex PCR was the method, and the copy in TCRdb shows in-frame clones only, minus some. The repertoire consists of around 80,000 clones, with roughly 85% occurring once and the leading ten covering about 0.45%. Specimen: CD4+ T cells from blood, collected 46 months after liver transplant. These receptors came from a human patient who received a liver transplant. T cells may partly derive from the graft donor. The CDR3 runs from the conserved cysteine through the conserved F or W. A D gene is named only where the DNA matches it firmly. Clone size is shown for a subset of rows, as once, few, many or a class of expanded clone.

abundance: .; j_gene: TRBJ2-7; d_gene: .; v_gene: TRBV28; CDR3nt: TGTGCCAGCAGTTTATGGGCCGCCTCCTACGAGCAGTACTTC; CDR3aa: CASSLWAASYEQYF
abundance: .; j_gene: TRBJ2-2; d_gene: TRBD2; v_gene: TRBV4-2; CDR3nt: TGTGCCAGCAGCACGGGACTAGCGGGTAGGGGAACCGGGGAGCTGTTTTTT; CDR3aa: CASSTGLAGRGTGELFF
abundance: .; j_gene: TRBJ2-1; d_gene: .; v_gene: TRBV7-6; CDR3nt: TGTGCCAGCAGCTTTCAAGCCTACAATGAGCAGTTCTTC; CDR3aa: CASSFQAYNEQFF
abundance: few; j_gene: TRBJ2-6; d_gene: .; v_gene: TRBV13; CDR3nt: TGTGCCAGCAGCTTAATGTACACAGCCTCTGGGGCCAACGTCCTGACTTTC; CDR3aa: CASSLMYTASGANVLTF
abundance: .; j_gene: TRBJ2-6; d_gene: .; v_gene: TRBV6-1; CDR3nt: TGTGCCAGCAGTGAAGACCGGCTACCTGGGGCCAACGTCCTGACTTTC; CDR3aa: CASSEDRLPGANVLTF
abundance: .; j_gene: TRBJ2-7; d_gene: TRBD1; v_gene: TRBV7-8; CDR3nt: TGTGCCAGCAGCTTACGACCAGGGGGCCCCTACGAGCAGTACTTC; CDR3aa: CASSLRPGGPYEQYF
abundance: .; j_gene: TRBJ2-7; d_gene: .; v_gene: TRBV6-5; CDR3nt: TGTGCCAGCAGTAAGGGACGGCACTCCTACGAGCAGTACTTC; CDR3aa: CASSKGRHSYEQYF
abundance: .; j_gene: TRBJ1-1; d_gene: TRBD1; v_gene: TRBV19; CDR3nt: TGTGCCAGTAAGGACAGGGAAAGGTTAACTGAAGCTTTCTTT; CDR3aa: CASKDRERLTEAFF
abundance: .; j_gene: TRBJ2-7; d_gene: .; v_gene: TRBV7-2; CDR3nt: TGTGCCAGCAGCTTCGGCAGGGTCAACGAGCAGTACTTC; CDR3aa: CASSFGRVNEQYF
abundance: .; j_gene: TRBJ1-1; d_gene: .; v_gene: TRBV5-4; CDR3nt: TGTGCCAGCTGTCAGAACATGAACACTGAAGCTTTCTTT; CDR3aa: CASCQNMNTEAFF
abundance: few; j_gene: TRBJ2-7; d_gene: .; v_gene: TRBV7-6; CDR3nt: TGTGCCAGCAGCCTCCGATTCGGGACTCTTTACGAGCAGTACTTC; CDR3aa: CASSLRFGTLYEQYF
abundance: few; j_gene: TRBJ1-2; d_gene: .; v_gene: TRBV9; CDR3nt: TGTGCCAGCAGCGTAGGGCACTCCTATGGCTACACCTTC; CDR3aa: CASSVGHSYGYTF
abundance: few; j_gene: TRBJ1-5; d_gene: .; v_gene: TRBV28; CDR3nt: TGTGCCAGCAGTCCCCACACCAATCAGCCCCAGCATTTT; CDR3aa: CASSPHTNQPQHF
abundance: .; j_gene: TRBJ2-6; d_gene: .; v_gene: TRBV19; CDR3nt: TGTGCCAGTAGTATAGGACGGAGCTCTGGGGCCAACGTCCTGACTTTC; CDR3aa: CASSIGRSSGANVLTF
abundance: .; j_gene: TRBJ1-1; d_gene: .; v_gene: TRBV2; CDR3nt: TGTGCCAGCAGTGAACGCCGAGGGATGTACACTGAAGCTTTCTTT; CDR3aa: CASSERRGMYTEAFF
abundance: few; j_gene: TRBJ1-5; d_gene: .; v_gene: TRBV30; CDR3nt: TGTGCCTGGAGTTTAAGGGAGGATCAGCCCCAGCATTTT; CDR3aa: CAWSLREDQPQHF
abundance: few; j_gene: TRBJ1-2; d_gene: TRBD1; v_gene: TRBV27; CDR3nt: TGTGCCAGCCGGGGACAGGGGCTTCATGGCTACACCTTC; CDR3aa: CASRGQGLHGYTF
abundance: .; j_gene: TRBJ1-5; d_gene: .; v_gene: TRBV28; CDR3nt: TGTGCCAGCAGTCCCGGTCCGGGTACCCAATTTTTAAACCAGCCCCAGCATTTT; CDR3aa: CASSPGPGTQFLNQPQHF
abundance: .; j_gene: TRBJ2-2; d_gene: .; v_gene: TRBV28; CDR3nt: TGTGCCAGCCTATCAGCGGAAGCGAACACCGGGGAGCTGTTTTTT; CDR3aa: CASLSAEANTGELFF
abundance: .; j_gene: TRBJ2-5; d_gene: .; v_gene: TRBV2; CDR3nt: TGTGCCAGCAGTCCCAACAGGGCCTCCGGAGAGACCCAGTACTTC; CDR3aa: CASSPNRASGETQYF
abundance: .; j_gene: TRBJ1-5; d_gene: .; v_gene: TRBV19; CDR3nt: TGTGCCAGTAGTATAGCCCACACCGGGACACTAGAACGCAATCAGCCCCAGCATTTT; CDR3aa: CASSIAHTGTLERNQPQHF
abundance: .; j_gene: TRBJ2-5; d_gene: .; v_gene: TRBV19; CDR3nt: TGTGCCAGTAGGGTGGGGGAGACCCAGTACTTC; CDR3aa: CASRVGETQYF
abundance: .; j_gene: TRBJ1-3; d_gene: .; v_gene: TRBV30; CDR3nt: TGTGCCTGGAGTCCTTCATTTGGAAACACCATATATTTT; CDR3aa: CAWSPSFGNTIYF
abundance: .; j_gene: TRBJ2-7; d_gene: TRBD2; v_gene: TRBV11-2; CDR3nt: TGTGCCAGCAGCTCGGGACTAGTCGAGCAGTACTTC; CDR3aa: CASSSGLVEQYF
abundance: .; j_gene: TRBJ1-1; d_gene: .; v_gene: TRBV5-1; CDR3nt: TGCGCCAGCAGCTTCGAGCCCCCTGAAGCTTTCTTT; CDR3aa: CASSFEPPEAFF
abundance: once; j_gene: TRBJ2-7; d_gene: TRBD2; v_gene: TRBV10-3; CDR3nt: TGTGCCAGCAGTGAAGCCCCTAGCGGGATGTACGAGCAGTACTTC; CDR3aa: CASSEAPSGMYEQYF
abundance: .; j_gene: TRBJ1-1; d_gene: .; v_gene: TRBV6-6; CDR3nt: TGTGCCAGCAGTTACCCCCACAGGTCCCAAGGCACTGAAGCTTTCTTT; CDR3aa: CASSYPHRSQGTEAFF
abundance: .; j_gene: TRBJ1-2; d_gene: .; v_gene: TRBV13; CDR3nt: TGTGCCAGCAGCCCCAGGGGCAACTATGGCTACACCTTC; CDR3aa: CASSPRGNYGYTF
abundance: .; j_gene: TRBJ1-5; d_gene: .; v_gene: TRBV28; CDR3nt: TGTGCCAGCAGTTTATCGACAGGTCACCATTTT; CDR3aa: CASSLSTGHHF
abundance: .; j_gene: TRBJ2-7; d_gene: .; v_gene: TRBV10-3; CDR3nt: TGTGCCATCAGTGAGGGACAGATATCCTACGAGCAGTACTTC; CDR3aa: CAISEGQISYEQYF
abundance: .; j_gene: TRBJ1-5; d_gene: TRBD1; v_gene: TRBV28; CDR3nt: TGTGCCAGCAGAAAACAGGGGGCGATGAGGCCCCAGCATTTT; CDR3aa: CASRKQGAMRPQHF
abundance: .; j_gene: TRBJ1-1; d_gene: .; v_gene: TRBV11-2; CDR3nt: TGTGCCAGCAGCTCTGGACTGTGGAACACTGAAGCTTTCTTT; CDR3aa: CASSSGLWNTEAFF
abundance: .; j_gene: TRBJ1-5; d_gene: .; v_gene: TRBV7-2; CDR3nt: TGTGCCAGCAGCTTGGGACTTTGGGGGAGCAATCAGCCCCAGCATTTT; CDR3aa: CASSLGLWGSNQPQHF
abundance: .; j_gene: TRBJ1-1; d_gene: .; v_gene: TRBV10-3; CDR3nt: TGTGCCATCGGTCGTTTGAACACTGAAGCTTTCTTT; CDR3aa: CAIGRLNTEAFF
abundance: .; j_gene: TRBJ2-1; d_gene: .; v_gene: TRBV7-2; CDR3nt: TGTGCCAGCAGCCCCCGCTCGATCTCCTACAATGAGCAGTTCTTC; CDR3aa: CASSPRSISYNEQFF
abundance: .; j_gene: TRBJ2-3; d_gene: TRBD1; v_gene: TRBV9; CDR3nt: TGTGCCAGCAGCGTAGAAGGGGGCTTGGGGACAGATACGCAGTATTTT; CDR3aa: CASSVEGGLGTDTQYF
abundance: .; j_gene: TRBJ1-1; d_gene: .; v_gene: TRBV27; CDR3nt: TGTGCCAGCAGTAACTCCGGGTTGATGAACACTGAAGCTTTCTTT; CDR3aa: CASSNSGLMNTEAFF
abundance: .; j_gene: TRBJ1-1; d_gene: .; v_gene: TRBV28; CDR3nt: TGTGCCAGCAGTTTGCGGGAATCTGAAGCTTTCTTT; CDR3aa: CASSLRESEAFF
abundance: .; j_gene: TRBJ2-7; d_gene: .; v_gene: TRBV18; CDR3nt: TGTGCCAGCTCACCACGTAACGAGTGGGTCTTGCAGTACTTC; CDR3aa: CASSPRNEWVLQYF
abundance: .; j_gene: TRBJ1-2; d_gene: .; v_gene: TRBV28; CDR3nt: TGTGCCAGCAGTTCCCCACAGGGTCTCTATGGCTACACCTTC; CDR3aa: CASSSPQGLYGYTF
abundance: .; j_gene: TRBJ1-4; d_gene: .; v_gene: TRBV5-1; CDR3nt: TGCGCCAGCAGCCTGGTCCTTAATGAAAAACTGTTTTTT; CDR3aa: CASSLVLNEKLFF
abundance: .; j_gene: TRBJ1-5; d_gene: .; v_gene: TRBV28; CDR3nt: TGTGCCAGCAGTTTATTAGATAGCCAGCCCCAGCATTTT; CDR3aa: CASSLLDSQPQHF
abundance: few; j_gene: TRBJ1-1; d_gene: .; v_gene: TRBV5-5; CDR3nt: TGTGCCAGCAGTCGGGACCCGGAAGCCTACGGGGCTTTCTTT; CDR3aa: CASSRDPEAYGAFF
abundance: .; j_gene: TRBJ2-5; d_gene: .; v_gene: TRBV19; CDR3nt: TGTGCCAGTAGTATCACGGGCAGGAGTGAGACCCAGTACTTC; CDR3aa: CASSITGRSETQYF
abundance: .; j_gene: TRBJ2-7; d_gene: TRBD2; v_gene: TRBV28; CDR3nt: TGTGCCAGCGTGGGACTAGCCTACGAGCAGTACTTC; CDR3aa: CASVGLAYEQYF
abundance: .; j_gene: TRBJ2-5; d_gene: .; v_gene: TRBV28; CDR3nt: TGTGCCAGCAGTCTGGAGGGCAGGGCCAGGCAAGAGACCCAGTACTTC; CDR3aa: CASSLEGRARQETQYF
abundance: many; j_gene: TRBJ1-2; d_gene: TRBD1; v_gene: TRBV5-1; CDR3nt: TGCGCCAGCAGCTTGGGACAGGGGTCTGGCTACACCTTC; CDR3aa: CASSLGQGSGYTF
abundance: once; j_gene: TRBJ2-1; d_gene: TRBD2; v_gene: TRBV7-8; CDR3nt: TGTGCCAGCAGCACCCTGGGACTAGCGGCGAACAATGAGCAGTTCTTC; CDR3aa: CASSTLGLAANNEQFF
abundance: once; j_gene: TRBJ1-4; d_gene: TRBD1; v_gene: TRBV29-1; CDR3nt: TGCAGCGCCTACGACAGGGTTGAAAAACTGTTTTTT; CDR3aa: CSAYDRVEKLFF
abundance: .; j_gene: TRBJ1-1; d_gene: .; v_gene: TRBV20-1; CDR3nt: TGCAGTGCTCCCCGTCATAATGAAGCTTTCTTT; CDR3aa: CSAPRHNEAFF
abundance: .; j_gene: TRBJ2-1; d_gene: .; v_gene: TRBV9; CDR3nt: TGTGCCAGCAGCGTAGGAGAGGGAACCTACAATGAGCAGTTCTTC; CDR3aa: CASSVGEGTYNEQFF
abundance: once; j_gene: TRBJ2-7; d_gene: .; v_gene: TRBV7-2; CDR3nt: TGTGCCAGCAGCTTGTCCGGGATAGGGGCCTACGAGCAGTACTTC; CDR3aa: CASSLSGIGAYEQYF
abundance: .; j_gene: TRBJ1-2; d_gene: .; v_gene: TRBV19; CDR3nt: TGTGCCAGTAGTGCACAGATGCTTAACTATGGCTACACCTTC; CDR3aa: CASSAQMLNYGYTF
abundance: once; j_gene: TRBJ1-3; d_gene: .; v_gene: TRBV6-5; CDR3nt: TGTGCCAGCAGTTACTCCCCGCCAGGGCGAAACACCATATATTTT; CDR3aa: CASSYSPPGRNTIYF
abundance: .; j_gene: TRBJ2-1; d_gene: TRBD2; v_gene: TRBV6-4; CDR3nt: TGTGCCAGCAGTCGACTAGCGGGAGACTACAATGAGCAGTTCTTC; CDR3aa: CASSRLAGDYNEQFF
abundance: few; j_gene: TRBJ2-1; d_gene: .; v_gene: TRBV5-1; CDR3nt: TGCGCCAGCAGCTCGGATGGTGGGGACACCCTAGGGAATGAGCAGTTCTTC; CDR3aa: CASSSDGGDTLGNEQFF
abundance: .; j_gene: TRBJ2-2; d_gene: TRBD2; v_gene: TRBV5-1; CDR3nt: TGCGCCAGCAGCTTGTTAGCGGGAGGAACCGGGGAGCTGTTTTTT; CDR3aa: CASSLLAGGTGELFF
abundance: .; j_gene: TRBJ1-1; d_gene: .; v_gene: TRBV7-3; CDR3nt: TGTGCCAGCAGCCCGGGGTTGGTGGACACTGAAGCTTTCTTT; CDR3aa: CASSPGLVDTEAFF
abundance: .; j_gene: TRBJ2-1; d_gene: TRBD2; v_gene: TRBV10-2; CDR3nt: TGCGCCAGCAGTGAGTCGAGGACTAGCGGTAACAATGAGCAGTTCTTC; CDR3aa: CASSESRTSGNNEQFF
abundance: .; j_gene: TRBJ1-1; d_gene: .; v_gene: TRBV7-9; CDR3nt: TGTGCCACCAAACCCCCCCGGGACGTACGATTGAACACTGAAGCTTTCTTT; CDR3aa: CATKPPRDVRLNTEAFF